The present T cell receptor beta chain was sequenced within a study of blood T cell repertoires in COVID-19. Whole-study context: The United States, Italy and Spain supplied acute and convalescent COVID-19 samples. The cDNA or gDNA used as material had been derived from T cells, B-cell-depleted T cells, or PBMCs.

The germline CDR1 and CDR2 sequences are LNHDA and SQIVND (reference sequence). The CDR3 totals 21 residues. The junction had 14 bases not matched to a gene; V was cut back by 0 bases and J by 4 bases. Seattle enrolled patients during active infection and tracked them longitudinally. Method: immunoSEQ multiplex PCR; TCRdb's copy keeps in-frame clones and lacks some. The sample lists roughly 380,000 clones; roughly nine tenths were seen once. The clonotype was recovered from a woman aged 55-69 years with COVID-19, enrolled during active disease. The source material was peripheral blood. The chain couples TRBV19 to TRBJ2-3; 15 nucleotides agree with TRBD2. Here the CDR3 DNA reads TGTGCCAGTAGTATAGACCCCCCGGGACTAGCGGGGGGCCGGACCGCAGATACGCAGTATTTT. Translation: CASSIDPPGLAGGRTADTQYF.